A selection of T cell receptor beta chains follows, all from one sample in a study of regulatory T cells in long-lasting Graves disease. One entry per CDR3 protein results from TCRdb running MiXCR on the multiplex PCR reads. The table lists 360,000 or so distinct CDR3 sequences, about 16% of them singletons. This same sample was also taken into another study, of T cells in Graves' hyperthyroidism and ophthalmopathy.

Sequences were derived from peripheral blood mononuclear cells (PBMCs), sampled at new diagnosis, from a patient treated with antithyroid drugs. The receptors were gathered from a woman between 18 and 30 years old with Graves disease. Both conserved end residues are part of each CDR3. D genes are given only for firm matches. Clone size is given for some rows only: seen once, a few or many times, or a class if the clone is expanded.

clone_size	cdr3_length	v_call	j_call	d_call	cdr3_aa	cdr3_nt
many	19	TRBV4-2	TRBJ2-6	TRBD2	CASSQDTSGSSSGANVLTF	TGTGCCAGCAGCCAAGATACTAGCGGGAGCTCCTCTGGGGCCAACGTCCTGACTTTC
medium-sized	13	TRBV11-1	TRBJ2-7	NA	CASSPNRELEQYF	TGTGCCAGCAGCCCGAATAGGGAGCTCGAGCAGTACTTC
many	15	TRBV28	TRBJ2-1	TRBD1	CASSSGTGMYNEQFF	TGTGCCAGCAGTTCCGGGACAGGGATGTACAATGAGCAGTTCTTC
many	15	TRBV18	TRBJ1-6	TRBD1	CASSPLRGDLSPLHF	TGTGCCAGCTCACCCCTCAGGGGGGACCTTTCACCCCTCCACTTT
many	13	TRBV12-5	TRBJ2-1	NA	CASGLQGSTEQFF	TGTGCTAGTGGTTTGCAGGGGTCCACTGAGCAGTTCTTC
many	17	TRBV25-1	TRBJ2-5	NA	CASSEFRGKSGQETQYF	TGTGCCAGCAGTGAATTCAGGGGCAAGTCGGGGCAAGAGACCCAGTACTTC
many	13	TRBV7-3	TRBJ2-5	NA	CASSFSVQETQYF	TGTGCCAGCAGTTTTAGCGTACAAGAGACCCAGTACTTC
many	14	TRBV30	TRBJ1-2	NA	CAWVPGAYAYGYTF	TGTGCCTGGGTACCGGGGGCGTACGCCTATGGCTACACCTTC
many	14	TRBV7-6	TRBJ2-5	NA	CASSLNMDLETQYF	TGTGCCAGCAGCTTGAATATGGACCTAGAGACCCAGTACTTC
NA	12	TRBV3-1	TRBJ2-7	NA	CASSQLDYEQYF	TGTGCCAGCAGCCAACTGGACTACGAGCAGTACTTC
many	15	TRBV28	TRBJ1-3	NA	CASRNPGYSGNTIYF	TGTGCCAGCAGAAACCCGGGGTACTCTGGAAACACCATATATTTT
many	16	TRBV18	TRBJ2-5	NA	CASSPLAALLQQTQYF	TGTGCCAGCTCACCACTCGCGGCGCTACTCCAACAGACCCAGTACTTC
NA	14	TRBV6-2/TRBV6-3	TRBJ2-5	NA	CASSAGQSQETQYF	TGTGCCAGCAGCGCGGGACAGAGCCAAGAGACCCAGTACTTC
NA	15	TRBV28	TRBJ2-1	TRBD1	CASRSGQGRYNEQFF	TGTGCCAGCAGGTCTGGACAGGGGCGATACAATGAGCAGTTCTTC
many	14	TRBV28	TRBJ2-1	NA	CASRDQSSYNEQFF	TGTGCCAGCCGGGACCAGAGCTCCTACAATGAGCAGTTCTTC
few	13	TRBV2	TRBJ1-5	NA	CASSVGVFQPRHF	TGTGCCAGCAGTGTAGGGGTTTTTCAGCCCCGGCATTTT
many	18	TRBV6-2/TRBV6-3	TRBJ2-4	TRBD2	CASSYGTGSGRGGNIQYF	TGTGCCAGCAGTTACGGGACTGGAAGCGGGAGAGGGGGAAACATTCAGTACTTC
NA	14	TRBV10-3	TRBJ2-1	TRBD2	CAISESGTSNEQFF	TGTGCCATCAGTGAGTCGGGGACTAGCAATGAGCAGTTCTTC
many	15	TRBV3-1	TRBJ2-7	TRBD1	CASSRRQGVSAEQYF	TGTGCCAGCAGTCGGAGACAGGGGGTCTCTGCCGAGCAGTACTTC
few	17	TRBV25-1	TRBJ1-2	TRBD1	CASSEWGNRGRNYGYTF	TGTGCCAGCAGTGAATGGGGTAACAGGGGGCGCAACTATGGCTACACCTTC
many	15	TRBV7-9	TRBJ2-1	TRBD2	CASRPIAGFGNEQFF	TGTGCCAGCAGACCTATAGCGGGTTTTGGGAATGAGCAGTTCTTC
few	12	TRBV30	TRBJ2-3	NA	CAWGGPGGTQYF	TGTGCCTGGGGGGGCCCCGGGGGGACGCAGTATTTT
NA	10	TRBV7-9	TRBJ1-1	NA	CASSLSEAFF	TGTGCCAGCAGCTTAAGTGAAGCTTTCTTT
few	15	TRBV5-6	TRBJ2-7	TRBD1	CASSWADRASYEQYF	TGTGCCAGCAGCTGGGCTGACAGGGCCTCCTACGAGCAGTACTTC
many	14	TRBV6-5	TRBJ1-1	NA	CASSYSRENTEAFF	TGTGCCAGCAGTTACTCTCGGGAAAACACTGAAGCTTTCTTT
many	12	TRBV30	TRBJ1-1	NA	CAWTTGWTEAFF	TGTGCCTGGACTACAGGCTGGACTGAAGCTTTCTTT
many	14	TRBV5-5	TRBJ2-7	TRBD1	CASSIRDRGGEQYF	TGTGCCAGCAGCATCCGGGACAGGGGAGGTGAGCAGTACTTC
few	12	TRBV29-1	TRBJ2-7	NA	CSVEIVPYEQYF	TGCAGCGTTGAAATTGTGCCCTACGAGCAGTACTTC
NA	15	TRBV20-1	TRBJ2-1	TRBD2	CSARSGGSSYNEQFF	TGCAGTGCTCGTAGCGGGGGGAGCTCCTACAATGAGCAGTTCTTC
many	15	TRBV12-3/TRBV12-4	TRBJ2-3	TRBD1	CASSLGGQGADTQYF	TGTGCCAGCAGTTTAGGGGGACAGGGGGCAGATACGCAGTATTTT
NA	13	TRBV24-1	TRBJ2-2	NA	CATSERGTGELFF	TGTGCCACCAGTGAAAGGGGCACCGGGGAGCTGTTTTTT
many	12	TRBV2	TRBJ1-2	NA	CASSDWKYGYTF	TGTGCCAGCAGTGATTGGAAGTATGGCTACACCTTC
many	13	TRBV20-1	TRBJ2-5	NA	CSAAGQGGETQYF	TGCAGTGCAGCAGGACAGGGAGGGGAGACCCAGTACTTC
NA	13	TRBV12-3/TRBV12-4	TRBJ1-2	TRBD1	CASSRQGPYGYTF	TGTGCCAGCAGCCGACAGGGGCCGTATGGCTACACCTTC
many	13	TRBV27	TRBJ1-1	NA	CASMGQGRTEAFF	TGTGCCAGTATGGGGCAGGGGAGAACTGAAGCTTTCTTT
few	17	TRBV6-1	TRBJ2-7	TRBD1	CASTPIMAGQGAYEQYF	TGTGCCAGCACCCCGATCATGGCGGGACAGGGAGCCTACGAGCAGTACTTC
many	15	TRBV7-9	TRBJ2-7	NA	CASSLLARGRGEQYF	TGTGCCAGCAGCTTACTTGCACGTGGCAGGGGCGAGCAGTACTTC
NA	15	TRBV3-1	TRBJ1-3	NA	CASSPGSLSGNTIYF	TGTGCCAGCAGCCCCGGGAGCCTCTCTGGAAACACCATATATTTT
many	15	TRBV6-1	TRBJ2-6	NA	CASGIGGTGANVLTF	TGTGCCAGCGGAATTGGAGGGACCGGGGCCAACGTCCTGACTTTC
many	13	TRBV5-1	TRBJ2-1	NA	CASSFGGDNEQFF	TGCGCCAGCAGCTTTGGGGGAGACAATGAGCAGTTCTTC
few	15	TRBV19	TRBJ2-3	NA	CASSPDSVGTDTQYF	TGTGCCAGTAGTCCTGACAGCGTGGGCACAGATACGCAGTATTTT
many	14	TRBV11-2	TRBJ2-7	NA	CASRLEGEYYEQYF	TGTGCCAGCAGATTAGAGGGAGAGTACTACGAGCAGTACTTC
many	17	TRBV16	TRBJ1-1	TRBD1	CASSEAGQGAANTEAFF	TGTGCCAGCAGCGAAGCAGGACAGGGGGCGGCGAACACTGAAGCTTTCTTT
many	15	TRBV3-1	TRBJ1-6	NA	CASRREGRSFSPLHF	TGTGCCAGCCGCCGCGAGGGACGCTCCTTTTCACCCCTCCACTTT
many	16	TRBV5-1	TRBJ2-1	TRBD2	CASSFRTSGTLGEQFF	TGCGCCAGCAGCTTCCGGACTAGCGGGACCCTAGGTGAGCAGTTCTTC
many	13	TRBV11-2	TRBJ2-1	NA	CASSLRSFDEQFF	TGTGCCAGCAGCTTGAGGAGTTTCGATGAGCAGTTCTTC
few	14	TRBV6-1	TRBJ2-7	NA	CALGGTRGHGEQYF	TGTGCCCTGGGAGGGACACGGGGCCACGGCGAGCAGTACTTC
many	16	TRBV2	TRBJ2-3	TRBD1	CARRGGGDRAADTQYF	TGTGCCAGGCGAGGTGGGGGGGACAGGGCCGCAGATACGCAGTATTTT
many	15	TRBV11-2	TRBJ2-2	TRBD1	CASSMGTGSPGELFF	TGTGCCAGCAGCATGGGGACAGGGAGTCCCGGGGAGCTGTTTTTT
many	15	TRBV12-3/TRBV12-4	TRBJ2-1	NA	CASSLRAGPYNEQFF	TGTGCCAGCAGTTTACGAGCGGGTCCCTACAATGAGCAGTTCTTC
many	16	TRBV7-6	TRBJ2-1	TRBD2	CASSSPKGLAGNEQFF	TGTGCCAGCAGTTCCCCGAAGGGGCTAGCGGGGAACGAGCAGTTCTTC
NA	15	TRBV6-1	TRBJ2-6	NA	CASSEDPSAANVLTF	TGTGCCAGCAGTGAGGACCCTTCGGCGGCCAACGTCCTGACTTTC
many	14	TRBV15	TRBJ2-3	TRBD2	CATGRAGSTDTQYF	TGTGCCACAGGGAGGGCGGGGAGCACAGATACGCAGTATTTT
NA	19	TRBV3-1	TRBJ2-7	NA	CASSQEGPVWGVFSYEQYF	TGTGCCAGCAGCCAAGAGGGTCCAGTTTGGGGGGTTTTCTCCTACGAGCAGTACTTC